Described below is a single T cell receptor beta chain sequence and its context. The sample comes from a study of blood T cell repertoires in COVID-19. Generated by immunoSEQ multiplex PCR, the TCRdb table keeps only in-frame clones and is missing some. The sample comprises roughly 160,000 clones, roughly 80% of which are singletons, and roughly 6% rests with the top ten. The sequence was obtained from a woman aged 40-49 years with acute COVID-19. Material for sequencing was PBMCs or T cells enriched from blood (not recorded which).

CDR3 amino acids: CASSSQGSGMEKLFF. The DNA of the CDR3 is TGTGCCAGCTCATCCCAGGGGTCGGGGATGGAAAAACTGTTTTTT. This chain connects TRBV18 to TRBJ1-4; TRBD1 is a possible D gene (6 bases). The germline V gene has CDR1 KGHSH and CDR2 LQKENI. Trimming took off 5 bases at V and 8 bases at J, with 18 bases between the two ends. This CDR3 is built from 15 residues.